One and the same sample provided the 15 T cell receptor beta chains below, sequenced in a study of blood T cell repertoires in COVID-19. Using immunoSEQ multiplex PCR, the repertoire was profiled, and TCRdb retains in-frame clones only, with some absent. Of 180,000 or so clones in the sample, around 78% were seen once. Sequencing was carried out using PBMCs or T cells enriched from blood (not recorded which). The receptors here all came from a woman between 45 and 60 years old who had recovered from COVID-19.

V gene TRBV5-1 combines with J gene TRBJ2-1; D remains unclear. CDR3 length: 11 residues. V gave up 2 bases and J gave up 13 bases, with 10 bases separating them. Germline V gives CDR1 SGHRS, CDR2 YFSETQ. In nucleotides, the CDR3 is TGCGCCAGCAGCTTCCCGGGTGCCCAGTTCTTC. This translates into CASSFPGAQFF.

This clone was detected once. The rearrangement joins TRBV7-2 to TRBJ2-2, with D maybe TRBD2 (6 bases). Germline loops: CDR1 SGHTA, CDR2 FQGNSA. Trimming removed 5 bases at V and 2 bases at J, with 15 bases between. The CDR3 is 16 amino acids. The CDR3 sequence is CASSRLLRGNTGELFF. DNA for the CDR3: TGTGCCAGCAGCCGTCTATTGCGGGGAAACACCGGGGAGCTGTTTTTT.

Turning to this clone: The sample contains more than one DNA sequence encoding this CDR3. CDR3 coding DNA: TGTGCCAGCAGTCTTCTGAGCTCTGGAAACACCATATATTTT. Residues: CASSLLSSGNTIYF. The chain uses TRBV3-1 (or the pseudogene TRBV3-2) and TRBJ1-3; D call uncertain. Germline V gene lookup returns CDR1 LGHDT and CDR2 YNNKEL (reference sequence). V was cut by 6 bases and J by 0 bases, with 9 bases left in between. The CDR3 consists of 14 residues.

Points on this clone: One junction end does not reproduce the germline sequence, and a read error may be involved. The chain carries TRBV7-7 and TRBJ2-5; maybe TRBD2 (7 bases). CDR3 length: 15 residues. Looked up from germline, CDR1 is SSHAT and CDR2 is FNYEAQ (reference sequence). In nucleotides, the CDR3 is TGTGCTAGCAGCTTAGGAGGGGGGGGCCGAGAGACCCAGTACTTC. Residues: CASSLGGGGRETQYF.

This chain links TRBV5-6 with TRBJ1-1; no reliable D call. The CDR3 sequence is 14 residues long. The V end lost 2 bases, the J end lost 4 bases, and 12 bases lay between the germline ends. Germline CDR1 SGHDT, CDR2 YYEEEE. The CDR3 loop reads CASSFPGVGTEAFF. The CDR3 DNA reads as TGTGCCAGCAGCTTCCCAGGCGTAGGCACTGAAGCTTTCTTT.

In DNA, the CDR3 is TGTGCTAGTGGTTTGAATGAGGGAATGGGGACTGAAGCTTTCTTT. Its translation: CASGLNEGMGTEAFF. The chain is built from TRBV12-5 and TRBJ1-1; D not certain. V lost 2 bases, J lost 5 bases, and 15 bases lay in between. Germline V gene lookup returns CDR1 LGHNT and CDR2 FRNRAP. The CDR3 has 15 residues.

The J gene is TRBJ2-5, the V gene TRBV5-1; no clear D gene. The CDR3 runs 11 residues. V was pared by 9 bases and J by 3 bases, with 9 bases between. CDR1 and CDR2 from the germline V gene are SGHRS and YFSETQ. CDR3 sequence reads: CATNTEETQYF. The CDR3 coding sequence is TGCGCCACCAACACCGAAGAGACCCAGTACTTC.

The CDR3 bases are TGTGCCACCTTTGGAGGGTCACCCCTCCACTTT. This encodes CATFGGSPLHF. The V gene is TRBV3-1 (or the pseudogene TRBV3-2), the J gene TRBJ1-6; D uncertain. CDR1 LGHDT and CDR2 YNNKEL come from the germline V gene (reference sequence). The CDR3 runs to 11 residues. Deletions cut 10 bases from V and 10 bases from J, with 11 bases between.

This chain links TRBV4-3 with TRBJ2-3, with a weak D call TRBD2 (6 bases). Germline V gene data show CDR1 as LGHNA and CDR2 as YSLEER. The germline V and J ends were trimmed by 3 bases and 3 bases, with 7 bases remaining between them. The CDR3 extends over 13 amino acids. The CDR3 coding sequence is TGCGCCAGCAGCCAGGGACTGACAGATACGCAGTATTTT. Translation gives CASSQGLTDTQYF.

The chain links TRBV2 to TRBJ2-5; no firm D call. Germline assignment: CDR1 SNHLY and CDR2 FYNNEI. CDR3 length: 11 amino acids. Trimming took off 8 bases at V and 2 bases at J, with 6 bases between the two ends. DNA for the CDR3: TGTGCCAGCGGCGGTCAAGAGACCCAGTACTTC. Translated: CASGGQETQYF.

The chain carries TRBV30 and TRBJ1-1; TRBD1 matches at 7 bases. V trimming: 2 bases; J trimming: 2 bases; junction bases outside the gene matches: 5. The germline CDR1 and CDR2 sequences are GTSNPN and SVGIG (reference sequence). The CDR3 is 14 residues long. The chain's CDR3 is CAWSLEGANTEAFF. The DNA of the CDR3 is TGTGCCTGGAGTTTGGAGGGGGCTAACACTGAAGCTTTCTTT.

This sequence joins TRBV12-3 or TRBV12-4 and TRBJ2-5; 13 bases are shared with TRBD2. Trimming took 10 bases from V and 3 from J; bases not matched to a gene: 2. The length of the CDR3 is 13 residues. Written as DNA, the CDR3 is TGTGCCACCGGACTAGCGGGGGAAGAGACCCAGTACTTC. This translates into CATGLAGEETQYF.

This clone has just a few counts. The chain uses TRBV7-9 and TRBJ2-2; the D is unclear. Per the germline V gene, CDR1 is SEHNR and CDR2 is FQNEAQ (reference sequence). With 3 bases removed from V and 4 bases from J, the gap between germline ends came to 9 bases. The CDR3 extends over 14 amino acids. DNA for the CDR3: TGTGCCAGCAGCTTTAACAACCCCACCGGGGAGCTGTTTTTT. The encoded protein is CASSFNNPTGELFF.

The chain carries TRBV7-2 and TRBJ1-3; D is ambiguous. Trimming shortened V by 6 bases and J by 0 bases, and 12 bases separated the two germline ends. The CDR3 covers 15 residues. Germline CDR1 reads SGHTA; CDR2 reads FQGNSA. CDR3 in amino acids: CASSRVGSSGNTIYF. CDR3 nucleotides: TGTGCCAGCAGTAGGGTAGGGAGCTCTGGAAACACCATATATTTT.

The rearrangement joins TRBV12-3 or TRBV12-4 to TRBJ1-2; 7 bases agree with TRBD1. This CDR3 has 13 residues. J was trimmed by 8 bases and V by 5 bases; bases with no gene match: 8. The CDR3 is CASSPDRVWGYTF. The CDR3 bases are TGTGCCAGCAGTCCCGACAGGGTATGGGGCTACACCTTC.